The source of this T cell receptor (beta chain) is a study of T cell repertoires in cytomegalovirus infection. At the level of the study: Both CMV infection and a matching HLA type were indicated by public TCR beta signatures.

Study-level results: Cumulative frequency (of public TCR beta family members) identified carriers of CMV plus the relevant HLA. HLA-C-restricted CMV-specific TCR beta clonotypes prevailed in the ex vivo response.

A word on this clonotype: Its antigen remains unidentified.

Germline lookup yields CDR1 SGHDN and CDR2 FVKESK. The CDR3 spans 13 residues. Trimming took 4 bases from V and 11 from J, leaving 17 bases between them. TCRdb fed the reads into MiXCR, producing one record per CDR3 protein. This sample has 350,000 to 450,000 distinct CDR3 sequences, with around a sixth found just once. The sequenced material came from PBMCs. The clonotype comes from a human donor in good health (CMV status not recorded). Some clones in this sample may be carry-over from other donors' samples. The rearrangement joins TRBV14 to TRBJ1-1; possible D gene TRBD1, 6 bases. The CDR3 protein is CASSPWGGAKAFF. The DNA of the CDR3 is TGTGCCAGCAGCCCCTGGGGGGGCGCAAAGGCTTTCTTT.